This TCR beta chain derives from a study of cytomegalovirus exposure and HLA in healthy donors. Study overall: Tens of millions of unique TCRs from HLA-typed donors made up an early data release.

The PCR used 60 Vbeta and 13 Jbeta primers. The method was immunoSEQ multiplex PCR; TCRdb's version includes in-frame clones alone and lacks a portion of them. The table records about 200,000 clones, around 83% of them present only once. Of note for this clone: Antigen specificity is unknown. One end of the junction is discordant with germline, which a read error may explain.

The CDR3 spans 14 residues. Germline assignment: CDR1 LGHNA and CDR2 YSLEER. Study-level results: Donor immune exposure was known only as CMV serostatus. Further analysis, carried out later, found HLA-associated TCR beta chains more clonally expanded than equally common other chains. Looking again later, the authors saw that most CMV-associated TCR beta chains seemed HLA-restricted.

The V gene is TRBV4-3, the J gene TRBJ1-2; no definite D call. The sample comprised PBMCs. This TCR was sampled from a man in his forties in good health and CMV-seropositive. The CDR3 DNA is TGCGCCAGCAGCCAAGGGGCGGGGAACTATGTCTACACCTTC. Its translation: CASSQGAGNYVYTF.